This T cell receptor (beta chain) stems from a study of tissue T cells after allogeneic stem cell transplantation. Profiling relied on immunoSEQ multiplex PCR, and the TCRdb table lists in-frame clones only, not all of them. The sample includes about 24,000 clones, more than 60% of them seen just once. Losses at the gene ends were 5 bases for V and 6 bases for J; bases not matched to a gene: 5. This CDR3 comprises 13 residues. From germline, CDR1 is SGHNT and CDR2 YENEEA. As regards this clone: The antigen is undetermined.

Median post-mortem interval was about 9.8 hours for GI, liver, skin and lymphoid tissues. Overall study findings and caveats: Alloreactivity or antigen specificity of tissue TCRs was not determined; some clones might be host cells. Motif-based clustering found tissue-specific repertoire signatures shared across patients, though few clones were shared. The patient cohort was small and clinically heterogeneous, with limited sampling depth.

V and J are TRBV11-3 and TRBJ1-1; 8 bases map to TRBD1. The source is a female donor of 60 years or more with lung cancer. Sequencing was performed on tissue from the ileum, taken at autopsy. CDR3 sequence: CASSPTGVPEAFF. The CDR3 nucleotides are TGTGCCAGCAGCCCGACAGGGGTCCCTGAAGCTTTCTTT.